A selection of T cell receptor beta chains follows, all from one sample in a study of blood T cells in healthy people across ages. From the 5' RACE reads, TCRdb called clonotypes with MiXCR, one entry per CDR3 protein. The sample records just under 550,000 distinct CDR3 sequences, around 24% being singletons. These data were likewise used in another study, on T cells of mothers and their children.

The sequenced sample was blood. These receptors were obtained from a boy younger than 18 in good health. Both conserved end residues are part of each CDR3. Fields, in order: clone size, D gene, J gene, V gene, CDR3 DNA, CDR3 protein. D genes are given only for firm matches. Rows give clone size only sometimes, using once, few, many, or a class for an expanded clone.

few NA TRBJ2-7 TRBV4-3 TGCGCCAGCAGCCAAGATCGGGACGGAGCCTACGAGCAGTACTTC CASSQDRDGAYEQYF
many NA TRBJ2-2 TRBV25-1 TGTGCCAGCAGTGAAGCAAGCAGCACCGGGGAGCTGTTTTTT CASSEASSTGELFF
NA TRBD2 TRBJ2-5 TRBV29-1 TGCAGCGTTGAAGAGGGGAGGGCCGGGGAGACCCAGTACTTC CSVEEGRAGETQYF
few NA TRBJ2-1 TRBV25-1 TGTGCCAGCAGTGAACCAGGACCAGATTACAATGAGCAGTTCTTC CASSEPGPDYNEQFF
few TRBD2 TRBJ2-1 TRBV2 TGTGCCAGTCGCGGGGGTCTTTTTGAGCAGTTCTTC CASRGGLFEQFF
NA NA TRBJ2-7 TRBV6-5 TGTGCCAGCAGTACACGGACCGGCGAGCAGTACTTC CASSTRTGEQYF
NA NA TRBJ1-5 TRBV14 TGTGCCAGCAGCCAAGCTCACCCCGAAAAAGAGGGCAATCAGCCCCAGCATTTT CASSQAHPEKEGNQPQHF
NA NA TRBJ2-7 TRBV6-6 TGTGCCAGCAAGGAGCGGCGGGACTACGAGCAGTACTTC CASKERRDYEQYF
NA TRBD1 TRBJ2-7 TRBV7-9 TGTGCCAGCAGCCCCCGGGTCCCAGGGGGTTACGAGCAGTACTTC CASSPRVPGGYEQYF
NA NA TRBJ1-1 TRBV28 TGTGCCAGCAGTCCCGTAGGGGCGCCCACTGAAGCTTTCTTT CASSPVGAPTEAFF
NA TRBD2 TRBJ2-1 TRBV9 TGTGCCAGCAGCGGAATTAGCGGGGGGGACAATGAGCAGTTCTTC CASSGISGGDNEQFF
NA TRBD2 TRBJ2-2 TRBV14 TGTGCCAGCAGCCAACGGACTAGTAAGATCGGGGAGCTGTTTTTT CASSQRTSKIGELFF
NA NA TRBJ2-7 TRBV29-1 TGCAGCGTTGAAGAGGCGTTCTCAGGGGCCGAGCAGTACTTC CSVEEAFSGAEQYF
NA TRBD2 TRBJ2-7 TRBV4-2 TGTGCCAGCAGCCAAGATCCCGGACTAGCGGGAGCGGACGAGCAGTACTTC CASSQDPGLAGADEQYF
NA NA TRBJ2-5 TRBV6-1 TGTGCCAGCAGTGAAGGCCTGATTAAAGAGACCCAGTACTTC CASSEGLIKETQYF
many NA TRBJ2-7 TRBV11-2 TGTGCCAGCAGCTTAGCAGGGGCGGCCTACGAGCAGTACTTC CASSLAGAAYEQYF
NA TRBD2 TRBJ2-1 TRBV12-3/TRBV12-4 TGTGCCAGCAGTTTAGGGACTAGCGGGGAGCAGTTCTTC CASSLGTSGEQFF
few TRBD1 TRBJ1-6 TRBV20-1 TGCAGTGCTAGGCAGACAGGGGGAAGTTCACCCCTCCACTTT CSARQTGGSSPLHF
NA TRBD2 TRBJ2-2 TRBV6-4 TGTGCCAGCAGTGACGGACTAGCGGGAGCCGGGGAGCTGTTTTTT CASSDGLAGAGELFF
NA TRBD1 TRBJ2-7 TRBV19 TGTGCCAGTAGTATCCTACAGGGGGCTCACTACGAGCAGTACTTC CASSILQGAHYEQYF
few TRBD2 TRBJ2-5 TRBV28 TGTGCCAGCAGTTTCTTAGGCGGGGGGGTGCAAGAGACCCAGTACTTC CASSFLGGGVQETQYF
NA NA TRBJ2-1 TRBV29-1 TGCAGCGGCCAGGGGTTGGGGATTGACGGTCAGTTCTTC CSGQGLGIDGQFF
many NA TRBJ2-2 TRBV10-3 TGTGCCATCAGGGACCCCTCGGGCACCGGGGAGCTGTTTTTT CAIRDPSGTGELFF
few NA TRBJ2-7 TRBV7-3 TGTGCCAGCAGCTTATGGGCGGCTTACGAGCAGTACTTC CASSLWAAYEQYF
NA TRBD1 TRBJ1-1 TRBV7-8 TGTGCCAGCAGCTTAGGGGACAGGCCCCACTGGGCTTTCTTT CASSLGDRPHWAFF
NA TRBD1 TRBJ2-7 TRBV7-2 TGTGCCAGCAGCTTAGACCGTGAGACAGGGTCCCACTACGAGCAGTACTTC CASSLDRETGSHYEQYF
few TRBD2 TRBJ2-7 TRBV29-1 TGCAGCGTTGAGCCGGCGGGAGCAGATTACGAGCAGTACTTC CSVEPAGADYEQYF
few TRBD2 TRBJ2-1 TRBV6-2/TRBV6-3 TGTGCCAGCAGTTACGGGGGACTAGCGGTCTACAATGAGCAGTTCTTC CASSYGGLAVYNEQFF
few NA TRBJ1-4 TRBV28 TGTGCCAGCAAGGACAGTACCTATGAAAAACTGTTTTTT CASKDSTYEKLFF
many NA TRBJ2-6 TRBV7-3 TGTGCCAGCAGCTCTGGGGCCAACGTCCTGACTTTC CASSSGANVLTF
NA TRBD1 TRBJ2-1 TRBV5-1 TGCGCCAGCAGCTTGGGACAGGGGTCACCCTACAATGAGCAGTTCTTC CASSLGQGSPYNEQFF
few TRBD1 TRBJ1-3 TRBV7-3 TGTGCCAGCAGCCCGGGGACAGGGGGAAACACCATATATTTT CASSPGTGGNTIYF
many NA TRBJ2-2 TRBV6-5 TGTGCCAGCAGTTACGGGACTCCTAACCAGGCGCCCGGGGAGCTGTTTTTT CASSYGTPNQAPGELFF
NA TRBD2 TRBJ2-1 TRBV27 TGTGCCAGCAGTATGGGACTAGCGGGAGAGAATGAGCAGTTCTTC CASSMGLAGENEQFF
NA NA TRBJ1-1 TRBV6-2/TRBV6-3 TGTGCCAGCAGCGTCGGAAATACAGGTGAAGCTTTCTTT CASSVGNTGEAFF
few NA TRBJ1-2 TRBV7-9 TGTGCCAGCAGCTTAGGGATAGACAGCCTAGGTGGCTACACCTTC CASSLGIDSLGGYTF
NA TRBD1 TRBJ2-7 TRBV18 TGTGCCAGCTCGGGGACAGGGGGCTCCTACGAGCAGTACTTC CASSGTGGSYEQYF
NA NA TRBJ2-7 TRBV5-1 TGCGCCAGCAGCCCTTGGGGTAGTATTGACGAGCAGTACTTC CASSPWGSIDEQYF
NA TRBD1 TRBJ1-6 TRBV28 TGTGCCAACGGGGCCAGGGGGTCTTCACCCCTCCACTTT CANGARGSSPLHF
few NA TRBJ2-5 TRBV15 TGTGCCACCAGCGGGAAGAACGAGTACCAAGAGACCCAGTACTTC CATSGKNEYQETQYF
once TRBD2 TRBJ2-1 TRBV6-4 TGTGCCAGCAGTGAGGGGACTAGCGACTACAATGAGCAGTTCTTC CASSEGTSDYNEQFF
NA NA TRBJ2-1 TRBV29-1 TGCAGCGTTGAACGCCCCGGGACGGGATACAATGAGCAGTTCTTC CSVERPGTGYNEQFF
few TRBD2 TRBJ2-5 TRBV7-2 TGTGCCAGCAGAATGGCGGGGGGGATAAGCGAGACCCAGTACTTC CASRMAGGISETQYF